A selection of T cell receptor beta chains follows, all from one sample in a study of beta chain features in type 1 diabetes. Profiling relied on immunoSEQ multiplex PCR, and the TCRdb table lists in-frame clones only, not all of them. This sample carries 200,000 to 250,000 clones, 25% to 35% of them seen once, and the ten largest clones take under 4.5%. What was sequenced was central memory CD4+ T cells from blood. The receptors stem from a man aged 25-45 years in good health. Each CDR3 is given with its conserved first and last residue. The D gene is left open where the match is weak. The size field is filled for only some rows; it gives once, few, many or a size class.

J: TRBJ2-1
size: .
V: TRBV18
D: .
DNA: TGTGCCAGCTCACCATACAGGGAAGGCAATGAGCAGTTCTTC
CDR3: CASSPYREGNEQFF

J: TRBJ2-5
size: .
V: TRBV29-1
D: TRBD1
DNA: TGCAGCGGGAGGGACAGGGGATTGGAGACCCAGTACTTC
CDR3: CSGRDRGLETQYF

J: TRBJ1-2
size: few
V: TRBV30
D: .
DNA: TGTGCCTGGAGTGGGAGCGGATTTTCTAACTATGGCTACACCTTC
CDR3: CAWSGSGFSNYGYTF

J: TRBJ2-1
size: many
V: TRBV9
D: .
DNA: TGTGCCAGCAGCCCGGGGGACTTTAACAATGAGCAGTTCTTC
CDR3: CASSPGDFNNEQFF

J: TRBJ2-2
size: .
V: TRBV7-9
D: .
DNA: TGTGCCAGCAGCCCACAGGGTACCGGGGAGCTGTTTTTT
CDR3: CASSPQGTGELFF

J: TRBJ1-5
size: .
V: TRBV6-5
D: .
DNA: TGTGCCAGCAGCGAAGCAAAGGATCAGCCCCAGCATTTT
CDR3: CASSEAKDQPQHF

J: TRBJ2-1
size: .
V: TRBV5-1
D: TRBD2
DNA: TGCGCCAGCAGCTTGGATTTAGCGGGAGCCTCTCGGGGTGAGCAGTTCTTC
CDR3: CASSLDLAGASRGEQFF

J: TRBJ1-1
size: .
V: TRBV30
D: .
DNA: TGTGCCTGGAGTGTTCGCGGGGAAGCTTTCTTT
CDR3: CAWSVRGEAFF

J: TRBJ1-5
size: few
V: TRBV29-1
D: .
DNA: TGCTGCGTTGAATTGGCGGAGGGGCAGCCCCAGCATTTT
CDR3: CCVELAEGQPQHF

J: TRBJ2-5
size: .
V: TRBV20-1
D: TRBD2
DNA: TGCAGTGTGGCTAGCGGGGAGACCCAGTACTTC
CDR3: CSVASGETQYF

J: TRBJ2-7
size: .
V: TRBV30
D: .
DNA: TGTGCCTGGAGTGCCAGCCGAGACAACGCTCAGTACTTC
CDR3: CAWSASRDNAQYF

J: TRBJ1-1
size: few
V: TRBV30
D: .
DNA: TGTGCCTGGAGCGCCGAGGGTTTTGAAGCTTTCTTT
CDR3: CAWSAEGFEAFF

J: TRBJ2-7
size: .
V: TRBV29-1
D: TRBD1
DNA: TGCAGCGTGACGGGACAGGGCCCCTACGAGCAGTACTTC
CDR3: CSVTGQGPYEQYF

J: TRBJ1-3
size: few
V: TRBV29-1
D: .
DNA: TGCAGCTTCATTGGAGGGAGATGGGGAAACACCATATATTTT
CDR3: CSFIGGRWGNTIYF

J: TRBJ2-7
size: few
V: TRBV30
D: .
DNA: TGTGCCTGGAGATACGTCAGGGGATACGAGCAGTACTTC
CDR3: CAWRYVRGYEQYF

J: TRBJ2-5
size: few
V: TRBV5-1
D: .
DNA: TGCGCCAGCAGCTTCAGCCCGGGAATAGAGACCCAGTACTTC
CDR3: CASSFSPGIETQYF

J: TRBJ2-6
size: many
V: TRBV28
D: .
DNA: TGTGCCAGCAGACAGACAGATGGGGCCAACGTCCTGACTTTC
CDR3: CASRQTDGANVLTF

J: TRBJ1-5
size: .
V: TRBV4-3
D: .
DNA: TGCGCCAGCAGCCAAGAACACAATCAGCCCCAGCATTTT
CDR3: CASSQEHNQPQHF

J: TRBJ1-1
size: few
V: TRBV18
D: TRBD1
DNA: TGTGCCAGCTCACTTGACAGGGCGCTTGCGAACACTGAAGCTTTCTTT
CDR3: CASSLDRALANTEAFF

J: TRBJ2-5
size: few
V: TRBV7-2
D: .
DNA: TGTGCCAGCAGCTTAGAAGGGGGACTGGGTAAAGAGACCCAGTACTTC
CDR3: CASSLEGGLGKETQYF

J: TRBJ1-1
size: few
V: TRBV2
D: .
DNA: TGTGCCAGCAGTCCCCACGCGAGGGGGAACACTGAAGCTTTCTTT
CDR3: CASSPHARGNTEAFF

J: TRBJ2-7
size: .
V: TRBV25-1
D: .
DNA: TGTGCCAGCAGTGATCCGGGCCGGGGCCACGAGCAGTACTTC
CDR3: CASSDPGRGHEQYF

J: TRBJ2-7
size: few
V: TRBV15
D: .
DNA: TGTGCCACCAGCAGAGTAGAGGTTTCGGGACCCATCAACGAGCAGTACTTC
CDR3: CATSRVEVSGPINEQYF